These 19 T cell receptor beta chains were all obtained from the same sample, sequenced in a study of T cells in Graves' hyperthyroidism and ophthalmopathy. The source material, RNA transcripts, was used to amplify TCR beta CDR3 regions. HTBI primers were used for first-round RT-PCR of the TCR CDR3. A single record per CDR3 protein comes from TCRdb applying MiXCR to the multiplex PCR reads. This sample has about 700,000 distinct CDR3 sequences; around 15% occur once, and the top ten carry 10%. Sequenced material: blood. Receptor source: a woman under 30 with Graves' hyperthyroidism.

This clonotype was counted only a few times. The chain couples TRBV10-3 to TRBJ2-1; D gene ambiguous. The CDR3 runs to 15 residues. Germline V gives CDR1 ENHRY, CDR2 SYGVKD. Trimming removed 2 bases from V and 5 bases from J, with 13 bases in between. The CDR3 DNA reads TGTGCCATCAGTGAGGGACGGGTATTAAACAATGAGCAGTTCTTC. Protein sequence: CAISEGRVLNNEQFF.

The chain links TRBV19 to TRBJ2-7; D possibly corresponds to TRBD2 (5 bases). V lost 4 bases and J 1 base, leaving 14 bases between the germline ends. The CDR3 spans 15 residues. Germline CDR1 LNHDA, CDR2 SQIVND (reference sequence). The CDR3 DNA reads as TGTGCCAGTAGTAGCCGAGCGGAGTTTTCCTACGAGCAGTACTTC. It translates to CASSSRAEFSYEQYF.

This clonotype was seen a few times. The chain employs TRBV5-1 and TRBJ2-1; 14 nucleotides line up with TRBD2. There are 18 residues in the CDR3. J lost 5 bases, V lost 1 base, and 8 bases had no gene match. Germline loops: CDR1 SGHRS, CDR2 YFSETQ. The CDR3 DNA sequence: TGCGCCAGCAGCTTGTTGACTAGCGGGAGGGCCGAGCACAATGAGCAGTTCTTC. Protein sequence: CASSLLTSGRAEHNEQFF.

The V call is TRBV29-1, the J call TRBJ1-2, with 8 bases fitting TRBD1. The junction had 4 bases not matched to a gene; V was cut back by 4 bases and J by 3 bases. This CDR3 has 13 residues. Germline V lookup: CDR1 SQVTM, CDR2 ANQGSEA. The CDR3 region has the DNA TGCAGCGTTGGCGTGGGACAGGACTATGGCTACACCTTC. It encodes CSVGVGQDYGYTF.

In its sample, this clonotype was seen a few times. V usage is TRBV6-1 and J usage is TRBJ1-1; D is perhaps TRBD1 (6 bases). Per the germline V gene, CDR1 is MNHNS and CDR2 is SASEGT. The CDR3 is made up of 14 amino acids. The germline V and J ends were trimmed by 1 base and 6 bases, with 12 bases remaining between them. The CDR3 region has the DNA TGTGCCAGCAGTGAAGGGCGGGGGCTCGCTGAAGCTTTCTTT. It is translated as CASSEGRGLAEAFF.

This clonotype was picked up many times. This rearrangement joins TRBV28 to TRBJ2-7, with D unclear. The CDR3 spans 13 residues. Germline values: CDR1 MDHEN, CDR2 SYDVKM. Deletions cut 1 base from V and 5 bases from J, with 9 bases between. In DNA, the CDR3 is TGTGCCAGCAGTTTATTAACCGGGCACGAGCAGTACTTC. Residues: CASSLLTGHEQYF.

The DNA of the CDR3 is TGCAGTGCGGCCCAAAACTATGGCTACACCTTC. This encodes CSAAQNYGYTF. The chain couples TRBV20-1 to TRBJ1-2; D is unresolved. V was pared by 6 bases and J by 2 bases, with 7 bases between. This CDR3 region has 11 residues. Germline V gene lookup returns CDR1 DFQATT and CDR2 SNEGSKA (reference sequence).

At least ten counts were recorded for this clonotype. The DNA for the CDR3 is TGCGCCAGCAGCCAACGCTGGGCCCTTAGGAATGAGCAGTTCTTC. Its translation is CASSQRWALRNEQFF. This sequence joins TRBV4-1 and TRBJ2-1; no definite D call. The CDR3 has 15 residues. V was trimmed by 2 bases and J by 7 bases, leaving 15 bases between them. The germline CDR1 and CDR2 sequences are MGHRA and YSYEKL.

The gene calls are TRBV7-9 and TRBJ1-2; no clear D gene. Trimming shortened V by 8 bases and J by 4 bases, and 14 bases separated the two germline ends. The CDR3 totals 13 residues. Germline assignment: CDR1 SEHNR and CDR2 FQNEAQ (reference sequence). Written as DNA, the CDR3 is TGTGCCAGCGTCTTATCCTCGGGCTATGGCTACACCTTC. Protein product: CASVLSSGYGYTF.

There are many counts of this clonotype. This chain connects TRBV2 to TRBJ1-1; D possibly corresponds to TRBD1 (5 bases). The CDR3 loop spans 15 amino acids. V lost 6 bases, J lost 0 bases, and 14 bases lay in between. The V gene's germline CDR1 is SNHLY and CDR2 FYNNEI. CDR3 loop: CASRNPGTVNTEAFF. The CDR3 coding sequence is TGTGCCAGCAGGAACCCGGGGACCGTGAACACTGAAGCTTTCTTT. The whole variable domain, remainder taken from reference TRBV2 and TRBJ1-1, is EPEVTQTPSHQVTQMGQEVILRCVPISNHLYFYWYRQILGQKVEFLVSFYNNEISEKSEIFDDQFSVERPDGSNFTLKIRSTKLEDSAMYFCASRNPGTVNTEAFFGQGTRLTVV.

The chain is built from TRBV6-5 and TRBJ1-2, with a tentative D call TRBD1 (5 bases). This CDR3 has 16 residues. V was trimmed by 2 bases and J by 8 bases, leaving 21 bases between them. Germline-derived CDR1 and CDR2 are MNHEY and SVGAGI. The CDR3 here is CASSYIEGRSVLGYTF. The CDR3 DNA is TGTGCCAGCAGTTACATCGAGGGGCGATCGGTGTTGGGCTACACCTTC.

This clonotype was counted only a few times. The chain employs TRBV28 and TRBJ2-7, with a tentative D call TRBD2 (5 bases). The V gene lost 4 bases and the J gene lost 1 base, with 17 bases spanning the gap. This CDR3 is built from 16 residues. The germline gives CDR1 MDHEN, CDR2 SYDVKM. For the CDR3, the DNA is TGTGCCAGCAGTTCGAACCTTCCCTCGGGGTCCTACGAGCAGTACTTC. Its translation: CASSSNLPSGSYEQYF.

The V call is TRBV7-9, the J call TRBJ2-3, with TRBD2 identical over 10 bases. The germline CDR1 and CDR2 sequences are SEHNR and FQNEAQ (reference sequence). The CDR3 has 19 residues. V shed 5 bases and J 2 bases; nucleotides not matched to a gene: 16. The CDR3 nucleotides are TGTGCCAGCAGCGCCCCCCCAGGGCTAGCGGGAGAAAACACAGATACGCAGTATTTT. Translation gives CASSAPPGLAGENTDTQYF.

The table lists this clonotype with many counts. V gene TRBV6-5 combines with J gene TRBJ2-1; D remains ambiguous. Germline lookup yields CDR1 MNHEY and CDR2 SVGAGI. V shed 0 bases and J shed 7 bases, with 7 bases lying between them. The CDR3 extends over 13 amino acids. CDR3 sequence: CASSYSIRNEQFF. In DNA form, the CDR3 reads TGTGCCAGCAGTTACTCGATCAGGAATGAGCAGTTCTTC.

The rearrangement joins TRBV5-5 to TRBJ1-4; D not resolved. Trimming left V 4 bases short and J 5 bases short, with 9 bases between. The CDR3 length is 13 residues. Germline values: CDR1 SGHKS, CDR2 YYEKEE (reference sequence). The chain's CDR3 is CASSGGLNEKLFF. DNA for the CDR3: TGTGCCAGCAGCGGAGGGTTGAATGAAAAACTGTTTTTT.

This clonotype appeared many times. The genes are TRBV7-2 and TRBJ1-5; the D gene is possibly TRBD1 (5 bases). Germline loops: CDR1 SGHTA, CDR2 FQGNSA. Trimming shortened V by 3 bases and J by 6 bases, and 15 bases separated the two germline ends. The CDR3 has 15 amino acids. The CDR3 loop reads CASSFFTGMGQPQHF. CDR3 nucleotide sequence: TGTGCCAGCAGCTTTTTCACAGGAATGGGTCAGCCCCAGCATTTT.

Many counts were recorded for this clonotype. V gene TRBV20-1 combines with J gene TRBJ2-7; 15 nucleotides agree with TRBD2. The CDR3 length is 15 residues. Germline V CDR1 and CDR2: DFQATT, SNEGSKA (reference sequence). CDR3 residues: CSGLAGGSSSYEQYF. CDR3 DNA sequence: TGCAGCGGACTAGCGGGAGGGTCAAGCTCCTACGAGCAGTACTTC.

The chain couples TRBV19 to TRBJ2-1, with 10 bases lining up with TRBD2. The CDR3 is 17 amino acids. CDR1 and CDR2 from the germline V gene are LNHDA and SQIVND (reference sequence). V was pared by 5 bases and J by 8 bases, with 15 bases of the junction left unmatched. For the CDR3, the DNA is TGTGCCAGTAGTTTCGTCTCGGCTAGCGGGAGTTTGCATGAGCAGTTCTTC. As protein: CASSFVSASGSLHEQFF.

This clonotype showed up many times. The chain employs TRBV20-1 and TRBJ2-1, with a weak D call TRBD2 (6 bases). Trimming pared 0 bases from V and 7 bases from J, leaving 22 bases between. The CDR3 sequence is 17 residues long. Germline V CDR1 and CDR2: DFQATT, SNEGSKA (reference sequence). The CDR3 loop is CSARDPPAANRGNEQFF. The CDR3 bases are TGCAGTGCTAGAGATCCCCCAGCAGCGAATCGGGGGAATGAGCAGTTCTTC.